This T cell receptor beta chain was recorded in a study of T-cell reconstitution after alpha-beta-depleted transplantation in children. Researchers prepared the TCRbeta library using unique molecular identifiers, the study reports. Each CDR3 protein gets one entry after TCRdb re-called the PCR reads with MiXCR. Here the sample spans approximately 270,000 distinct CDR3 sequences, approximately 9.6% being singletons. CDR1 is LGHDT and CDR2 is YNNKEL in the germline V gene (reference sequence). This CDR3 spans 15 amino acids. A remark on this clonotype: One end of the junction fails to match germline, which may point to a read error.

The chain carries TRBV3-1 and TRBJ2-3; TRBD2 is a possible D gene (6 bases). The sequenced sample was PBMCs from the stem cell graft donor, obtained from the stem cell graft. The sequence came from a human donor who donated a stem cell graft to a child with SCID. The CDR3 nucleotides read TGTGCCTGCAGCAAGGAGGGGCCTGGGACAGATACGCAGTATTTT. This encodes CACSKEGPGTDTQYF.